The 14 T cell receptor beta chains in this list originate from one sample, sequenced in a study of blood T cell repertoires in COVID-19. Repertoires were generated with immunoSEQ multiplex PCR, while TCRdb's copy carries only in-frame clones and drops some. The table includes approximately 170,000 clones, 70% to 90% detected once. The sample taken for sequencing was peripheral blood. Receptor source: a man at least 80 years old with COVID-19, enrolled during active disease.

The chain uses TRBV27 and TRBJ1-5; D remains unclear. The germline V gene has CDR1 MNHEY and CDR2 SMNVEV (reference sequence). This CDR3 is built from 15 residues. V lost 6 bases, J lost 0 bases, and 12 bases lay in between. The CDR3 DNA follows: TGTGCCAGCAGCCCACCAACAGATAGCAATCAGCCCCAGCATTTT. Residues: CASSPPTDSNQPQHF.

Of note for this clone: Within the sample, other DNA sequences also encode this same CDR3. The gene calls are TRBV5-1 and TRBJ2-7; a possible D gene is TRBD2 (6 bases). Germline V gene lookup returns CDR1 SGHRS and CDR2 YFSETQ. The CDR3 has 13 residues. The V and J ends lost 0 bases and 4 bases respectively, with 8 bases between them. CDR3 coding DNA: TGCGCCAGCAGCTTGGTGGGGGGATACGAGCAGTACTTC. It specifies CASSLVGGYEQYF.

The chain has TRBV5-5 and TRBJ1-4, with D possibly being TRBD1 (5 bases). Germline V lookup: CDR1 SGHKS, CDR2 YYEKEE (reference sequence). The CDR3 length is 15 residues. Trimming pared 4 bases from V and 3 bases from J, leaving 13 bases between. The CDR3 DNA reads TGTGCCAGCAGCGTCGACAGACTTTCTAATGAAAAACTGTTTTTT. It specifies CASSVDRLSNEKLFF.

V is TRBV7-8 and J is TRBJ2-7, with D unresolved. Germline-derived CDR1 and CDR2 are SGHVS and FQNEAQ. V lost 2 bases and J lost 4, with 9 bases in between. This CDR3 region has 13 residues. The CDR3 coding sequence is TGTGCCAGCAGCTTACGCCAGAGGTACGAGCAGTACTTC. Translated, it gives CASSLRQRYEQYF.

J is TRBJ1-5 and V is TRBV3-1 (or the pseudogene TRBV3-2), with 11 bases fitting TRBD1. Germline V gene data show CDR1 as LGHDT and CDR2 as YNNKEL (reference sequence). Trimming cost V 8 bases and J 2 bases; bases outside gene matches: 5. This CDR3 is built from 15 residues. Here the CDR3 reads CASGTGGRGNQPQHF. The CDR3 DNA sequence: TGTGCCAGCGGGACAGGGGGTCGGGGCAATCAGCCCCAGCATTTT.

CDR3 amino acids: CASSSQGATAFYNSPLHF. The CDR3 nucleotides are TGTGCCAGCAGCTCCCAGGGGGCTACTGCGTTTTATAATTCACCCCTCCACTTT. The genes are TRBV5-8 and TRBJ1-6; 8 positions match TRBD1. Germline V gene sequence: CDR1 SGHTS, CDR2 YDEGEE. This CDR3 is 18 amino acids long. Unmatched junction bases numbered 12, after V lost 3 bases and J lost 4 bases. The entire variable domain, with the rest obtained from reference TRBV5-8 and TRBJ1-6, is as follows: EAGVTQSPTHLIKTRGQQATLRCSPISGHTSVYWYQQALGLGLQFLLWYDEGEERNRGNFPPRFSGRQFPNYSSELNVNALELEDSALYLCASSSQGATAFYNSPLHFGNGTRLTVT.

This chain joins TRBV4-1 and TRBJ1-6, with D perhaps TRBD1 (5 bases). The germline V and J ends were trimmed by 4 bases and 0 bases, with 13 bases remaining between them. Looked up from germline, CDR1 is MGHRA and CDR2 is YSYEKL. The CDR3 sequence is 17 residues long. CDR3 in DNA: TGCGCCAGCAGCCCCTCGGGGGACCCCTCCTATAATTCACCCCTCCACTTT. This codes for CASSPSGDPSYNSPLHF.

This clone has only one observation. The genes are TRBV5-7 and TRBJ2-3, with 12 positions matching TRBD2. TRBV5-7 is assigned to the ORF class and has an uncertain function. The CDR3 has 17 residues. The ends lost 0 bases at V and 3 bases at J; junction bases unmatched: 5. Here the CDR3 DNA reads TGTGCCAGCAGCTTGGTGGCTAGCGGGGGGGAAACAGATACGCAGTATTTT. Protein: CASSLVASGGETDTQYF.

V is TRBV18 and J is TRBJ1-1, with 7 bases aligning to TRBD1. The J segment lost 4 bases and the V segment lost 1 base, leaving 9 bases of the junction unmatched. Germline CDR1 is KGHSH and CDR2 is LQKENI. CDR3 length: 16 amino acids. DNA of the CDR3: TGTGCCAGCTCACCACAAGGGGGCATGTTGAGCACTGAAGCTTTCTTT. This translates into CASSPQGGMLSTEAFF. Filled out from reference TRBV18 and TRBJ1-1, the complete variable domain reads NAGVMQNPRHLVRRRGQEARLRCSPMKGHSHVYWYRQLPEEGLKFMVYLQKENIIDESGMPKERFSAEFPKEGPSILRIQQVVRGDSAAYFCASSPQGGMLSTEAFFGQGTRLTVV.

The rearrangement links TRBV7-2 to TRBJ1-2, with 7 nucleotides matching TRBD1. V lost 1 base, J lost 7 bases, and 6 bases stayed unmatched. CDR1 and CDR2 from the germline V gene are SGHTA and FQGNSA. The CDR3 has 14 amino acids. The CDR3 loop is CASSLGVAGGGYTF. DNA of the CDR3: TGTGCCAGCAGCTTAGGCGTAGCAGGGGGTGGCTACACCTTC.

This clone was seen just once. CDR3 in DNA: TGTGCCAGCAGTCGCGAAGGCGGGCGCGCCGGGGAGCTGTTTTTT. Translated: CASSREGGRAGELFF. The chain employs TRBV6-5 and TRBJ2-2; perhaps TRBD2 as D (5 bases). Trimming left V 5 bases short and J 6 bases short, with 16 bases between. Looked up from germline, CDR1 is MNHEY and CDR2 is SVGAGI. There are 15 residues in the CDR3.

This clone was observed a few times. The CDR3 sequence: CASSQLTGTIYF. The CDR3 nucleotides read TGTGCCAGCAGTCAACTGACAGGGACCATATATTTT. This chain connects TRBV6-5 to TRBJ1-3; 7 bases match TRBD1. The V gene's germline CDR1 is MNHEY and CDR2 SVGAGI. This CDR3 contains 12 residues. The V segment lost 5 bases and the J segment 10 bases; nucleotides outside the gene matches: 5.

J is TRBJ2-7 and V is TRBV3-1 (or the pseudogene TRBV3-2), with 8 bases fitting TRBD1. After removal of 3 bases from V and 3 bases from J, the junction contained 7 bases not matched to a gene. This CDR3 has 15 amino acids. Germline V gene sequence: CDR1 LGHDT, CDR2 YNNKEL (reference sequence). The CDR3 sequence: CASSHSGQGNYEQYF. The CDR3 nucleotides read TGTGCCAGCAGCCACTCTGGACAGGGAAACTACGAGCAGTACTTC.

The chain employs TRBV28 and TRBJ2-7; TRBD1 matches at 9 bases. Trimming at V came to 8 bases and at J to 7 bases, leaving 9 bases not matched to a gene. Germline-derived CDR1 and CDR2 are MDHEN and SYDVKM. The CDR3 has 13 amino acids. CDR3 in DNA: TGTGCCAGCTCGACAGGGGGTTGGAGTGAGCAGTACTTC. It codes for CASSTGGWSEQYF.